The 17 T cell receptor beta chains below were found in one sample sequenced in a study of cytomegalovirus exposure and HLA in healthy donors. Primers: 60 Vbeta forward and 13 Jbeta reverse. Produced via immunoSEQ multiplex PCR; TCRdb's table is partial and in-frame only. The table records fewer than 200,000 clones, 80% to 85% of them present only once. Sequencing used PBMCs. Receptors originate from a man younger than 45 in good health and CMV-seronegative.

V is TRBV6-1 and J is TRBJ2-3; TRBD2 agrees at 10 bases. This CDR3 has 15 residues. V was clipped by 6 bases and J by 6 bases; unmatched bases: 9. Germline values: CDR1 MNHNS, CDR2 SASEGT. The CDR3 region has the DNA TGTGCCAGCAGGCAAGCGGGAGGGCTGCCGGATACGCAGTATTTT. Encoded protein: CASRQAGGLPDTQYF.

The V call is TRBV6-1, the J call TRBJ2-2, with 7 bases that match TRBD2. The CDR3 is 15 amino acids. Per germline, CDR1 MNHNS and CDR2 SASEGT. V lost 6 bases to trimming and J lost 6 bases; unmatched junction nucleotides: 10. CDR3 loop: CASRRRREKAGELFF. CDR3 nucleotide sequence: TGTGCCAGCAGACGTAGGCGGGAGAAGGCCGGGGAGCTGTTTTTT.

This chain connects TRBV5-1 to TRBJ2-7, with a weak D call TRBD1 (5 bases). The V gene lost 0 bases and the J gene lost 5 bases, with 12 bases spanning the gap. Per germline, CDR1 SGHRS and CDR2 YFSETQ. This CDR3 spans 14 amino acids. CDR3 residues: CASSLVPGKDEQYF. In nucleotides, the CDR3 is TGCGCCAGCAGCTTGGTTCCAGGGAAGGACGAGCAGTACTTC.

V gene TRBV29-1 combines with J gene TRBJ1-4, with 9 bases that match TRBD1. The V segment lost 6 bases and the J segment 4 bases; nucleotides outside the gene matches: 6. Germline CDR1 is SQVTM and CDR2 is ANQGSEA. The CDR3 consists of 14 residues. The CDR3 here is CSVADRGVNEKLFF. Here the CDR3 DNA reads TGCAGCGTGGCTGACAGGGGGGTTAATGAAAAACTGTTTTTT.

The chain joins TRBV7-9 to TRBJ1-4; no clear D gene. The CDR3 has 15 amino acids. The germline V gene encodes CDR1 SEHNR and CDR2 FQNEAQ (reference sequence). V dropped 1 base and J dropped 3 bases, with 9 bases sitting between them. The CDR3 DNA reads TGTGCCAGCAGCTTAGGGGGAGGACCTAATGAAAAACTGTTTTTT. Its translation: CASSLGGGPNEKLFF.

The CDR3 sequence is CASGPWGANTGELFF. The CDR3 nucleotides are TGTGCTAGTGGTCCCTGGGGGGCGAACACCGGGGAGCTGTTTTTT. The chain is built from TRBV12-5 and TRBJ2-2, with a possible D match to TRBD2 (6 bases). The CDR3 has 15 residues. V was cut by 5 bases and J by 0 bases, with 10 bases left in between. Germline CDR1 reads LGHNT; CDR2 reads FRNRAP.

As concerns this clone: The same CDR3 arises from other DNA sequences in this sample as well. The V gene is TRBV2, the J gene TRBJ1-5; a possible D gene is TRBD1 (5 bases). V gave up 6 bases and J gave up 3 bases, with 12 bases separating them. The CDR3 is 14 residues long. CDR1 is SNHLY and CDR2 is FYNNEI in the germline V gene. DNA for the CDR3: TGTGCCAGCAGGGGGGGAAATTCCAATCAGCCCCAGCATTTT. It specifies CASRGGNSNQPQHF.

The chain joins TRBV9 to TRBJ2-5; 11 positions agree with TRBD2. Germline V gene data show CDR1 as SGDLS and CDR2 as YYNGEE. V dropped 3 bases and J dropped 0; count of bases not matched to a gene: 7. This CDR3 region has 17 residues. The CDR3 loop is CASSEGTSGVYQETQYF. The CDR3, as DNA: TGTGCCAGCAGCGAAGGGACTAGCGGAGTGTACCAAGAGACCCAGTACTTC.

This clone was seen just once. V and J are TRBV2 and TRBJ2-5; TRBD2 matches 7 bases. The CDR3 covers 14 residues. CDR1 is SNHLY and CDR2 is FYNNEI in the germline V gene. Trimming at V came to 7 bases and at J to 5 bases, leaving 10 bases not matched to a gene. CDR3 protein: CASKVDPGGETQYF. Written as DNA, the CDR3 is TGTGCCAGCAAAGTCGACCCCGGGGGGGAGACCCAGTACTTC.

The chain carries TRBV7-2 and TRBJ2-1; 11 bases line up with TRBD2. The CDR3 runs 15 residues. Germline loops: CDR1 SGHTA, CDR2 FQGNSA. V shed 5 bases and J 2 bases; nucleotides not matched to a gene: 2. Here the CDR3 reads CASSPGLAAYNEQFF. In DNA, the CDR3 is TGTGCCAGCAGCCCGGGACTAGCGGCCTACAATGAGCAGTTCTTC.

The chain combines TRBV4-2 with TRBJ2-1; D is unresolved. Germline V gives CDR1 LGHNA, CDR2 YNFKEQ. The CDR3 is 16 residues long. The V end was cut by 1 base, the J end by 3 bases, with 13 bases between. CDR3 nucleotide sequence: TGTGCCAGCAGCCAAGGTGAGGTAACCTTCTACAATGAGCAGTTCTTC. Translation gives CASSQGEVTFYNEQFF.

V gene TRBV4-2 combines with J gene TRBJ2-6; 7 bases are a match to TRBD1. CDR1 is LGHNA and CDR2 is YNFKEQ in the germline V gene. V was clipped by 0 bases and J by 3 bases; unmatched bases: 5. The CDR3 runs 17 residues. The CDR3 protein is CASSQDMGQSGANVLTF. The DNA of the CDR3 is TGTGCCAGCAGCCAAGATATGGGACAGAGTGGGGCCAACGTCCTGACTTTC.

The gene calls are TRBV19 and TRBJ1-2; TRBD1 might be the D (6 bases). Germline V gives CDR1 LNHDA, CDR2 SQIVND (reference sequence). The V end lost 7 bases, the J end lost 4 bases, and 10 bases lay between the germline ends. The CDR3 length is 12 residues. The CDR3 sequence is CASTEGVYGYTF. In nucleotides, the CDR3 is TGTGCCAGTACAGAGGGGGTCTATGGCTACACCTTC.

The chain uses TRBV30 and TRBJ1-2; 8 bases agree with TRBD1. V lost 0 bases and J lost 6; bases outside the gene matches: 6. The CDR3 spans 14 residues. Per the germline V gene, CDR1 is GTSNPN and CDR2 is SVGIG (reference sequence). CDR3 region: CAWSVWTGLNGYTF. CDR3 in DNA: TGTGCCTGGAGTGTGTGGACAGGGCTGAATGGCTACACCTTC.

The chain links TRBV11-2 to TRBJ1-5; a possible D gene is TRBD1 (5 bases). With 3 bases removed from V and 2 bases from J, the gap between germline ends came to 14 bases. This CDR3 comprises 16 residues. CDR1 and CDR2 (germline): SGHAT, FQNNGV. The CDR3 region is CASSLGTRAGNQPQHF. Here the CDR3 DNA reads TGTGCCAGCAGCTTGGGAACCAGGGCAGGCAATCAGCCCCAGCATTTT.

V is TRBV5-1 and J is TRBJ2-7; D is uncertain. CDR1 is SGHRS, CDR2 YFSETQ, per germline. V shed 5 bases and J shed 2 bases, with 11 bases lying between them. The CDR3 sequence is 13 residues long. The CDR3 DNA reads TGCGCCAGCAGTTTCTTATCTGCCTACGAGCAGTACTTC. As protein: CASSFLSAYEQYF. Complete variable domain (other parts from reference TRBV5-1 and TRBJ2-7): KAGVTQTPRYLIKTRGQQVTLSCSPISGHRSVSWYQQTPGQGLQFLFEYFSETQRNKGNFPGRFSGRQFSNSRSEMNVSTLELGDSALYLCASSFLSAYEQYFGPGTRLTVT.

This clone was detected only a few times. The V call is TRBV5-5, the J call TRBJ2-5, with TRBD2 as a possible D gene (5 bases). CDR1 SGHKS and CDR2 YYEKEE come from the germline V gene (reference sequence). This CDR3 is built from 14 residues. Trimming took 2 bases from V and 3 from J, leaving 11 bases between them. The CDR3 loop is CASSFLANEETQYF. The CDR3 DNA reads TGTGCCAGCAGCTTCCTAGCAAATGAAGAGACCCAGTACTTC.